This T cell receptor beta chain appears in the sequencing data of a study of T cell clones after liver transplantation. Study information: Third-party-reactive TCRbeta sequences from pre-transplant mixed lymphocyte reactions served as antigen-independent comparators. Tolerance: complete withdrawal held at least one year, liver enzymes staying within twice normal. Study conclusions and caveats: A larger donor-reactive than third-party decline suggested partial antigen-specific deletion. In two subjects, few donor cells limited the measurable donor-reactive repertoire.

V lost 6 bases and J lost 3; bases outside the gene matches: 9. The CDR3 is 15 amino acids. CDR1 and CDR2 from the germline V gene are SGHNT and YENEEA. Notes on this clone: Its antigen is not known.

Using immunoSEQ multiplex PCR, the repertoire was profiled, and TCRdb retains in-frame clones only, with some absent. The top ten clones hold 0.83% of a sample with some 120,000 clones, 90% of them seen once. This chain uses TRBV11-3 with TRBJ2-7, with 9 bases aligning to TRBD1. This clonotype was sampled from a human patient who received a liver transplant. Part of the T cell pool may stem from the graft donor. The sample in question was CD4+ T cells from blood, obtained 12 months after liver transplant. CDR3 protein: CASSPGTGNFYEQYF. DNA of the CDR3: TGTGCCAGCAGTCCCGGGACAGGGAATTTCTACGAGCAGTACTTC.